The TCR beta chain under discussion was sequenced for a study of blood T cell repertoires in COVID-19. The protocol was immunoSEQ multiplex PCR, while the TCRdb copy is restricted to in-frame clones and leaves out a portion. The sample consists of about 330,000 clones, more than 70% of them appearing once. The CDR3 extends over 13 amino acids. Germline V gene lookup returns CDR1 SQVTM and CDR2 ANQGSEA. Trimming stripped 7 bases from V and 3 bases from J, with 15 bases between. This clone was detected a few times. V usage is TRBV29-1 and J usage is TRBJ1-1; possible D gene TRBD1, 6 bases. The sample consisted of peripheral blood. The sequence was obtained from a woman aged 50 to 60 with acute or convalescent COVID-19. The CDR3 DNA sequence: TGCAGCGCCGGGGGGGCCCGAGACACTGAAGCTTTCTTT. Protein product: CSAGGARDTEAFF.